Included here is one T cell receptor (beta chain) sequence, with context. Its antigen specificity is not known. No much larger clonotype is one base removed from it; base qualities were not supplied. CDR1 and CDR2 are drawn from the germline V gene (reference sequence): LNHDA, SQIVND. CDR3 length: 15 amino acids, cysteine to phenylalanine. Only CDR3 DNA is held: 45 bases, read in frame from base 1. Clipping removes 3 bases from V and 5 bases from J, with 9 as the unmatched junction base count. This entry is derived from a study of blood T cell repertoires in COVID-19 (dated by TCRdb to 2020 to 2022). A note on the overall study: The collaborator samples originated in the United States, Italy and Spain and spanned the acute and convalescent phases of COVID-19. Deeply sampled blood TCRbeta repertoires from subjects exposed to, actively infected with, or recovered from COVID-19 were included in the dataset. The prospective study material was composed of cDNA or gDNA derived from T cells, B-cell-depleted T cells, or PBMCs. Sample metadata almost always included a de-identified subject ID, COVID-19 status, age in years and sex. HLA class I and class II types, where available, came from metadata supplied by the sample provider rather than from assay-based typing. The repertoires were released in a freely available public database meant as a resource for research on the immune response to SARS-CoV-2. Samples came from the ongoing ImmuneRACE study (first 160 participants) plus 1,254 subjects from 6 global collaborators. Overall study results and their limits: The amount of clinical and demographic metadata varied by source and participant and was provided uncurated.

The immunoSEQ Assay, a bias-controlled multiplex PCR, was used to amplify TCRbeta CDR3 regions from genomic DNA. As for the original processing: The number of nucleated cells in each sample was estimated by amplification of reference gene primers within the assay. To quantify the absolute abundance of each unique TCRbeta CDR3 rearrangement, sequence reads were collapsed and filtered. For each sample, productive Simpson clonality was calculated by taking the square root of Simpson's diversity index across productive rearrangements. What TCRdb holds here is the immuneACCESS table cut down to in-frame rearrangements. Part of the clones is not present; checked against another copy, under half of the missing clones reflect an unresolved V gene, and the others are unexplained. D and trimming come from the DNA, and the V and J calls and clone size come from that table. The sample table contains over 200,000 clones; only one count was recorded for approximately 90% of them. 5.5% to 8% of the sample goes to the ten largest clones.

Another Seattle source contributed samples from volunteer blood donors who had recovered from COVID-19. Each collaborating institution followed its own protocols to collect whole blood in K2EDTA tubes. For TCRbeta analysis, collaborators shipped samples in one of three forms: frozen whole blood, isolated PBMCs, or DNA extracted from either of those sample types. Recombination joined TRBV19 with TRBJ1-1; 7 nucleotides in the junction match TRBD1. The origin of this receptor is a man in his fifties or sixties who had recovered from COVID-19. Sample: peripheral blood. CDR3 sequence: CASSIYHRGMTEAFF. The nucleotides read TGTGCCAGTAGTATTTATCACAGGGGCATGACTGAAGCTTTCTTT. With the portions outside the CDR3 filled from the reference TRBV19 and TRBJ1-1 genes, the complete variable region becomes DGGITQSPKYLFRKEGQNVTLSCEQNLNHDAMYWYRQDPGQGLRLIYYSQIVNDFQKGDIAEGYSVSREKKESFPLTVTSAQKNPTAFYLCASSIYHRGMTEAFFGQGTRLTVV.